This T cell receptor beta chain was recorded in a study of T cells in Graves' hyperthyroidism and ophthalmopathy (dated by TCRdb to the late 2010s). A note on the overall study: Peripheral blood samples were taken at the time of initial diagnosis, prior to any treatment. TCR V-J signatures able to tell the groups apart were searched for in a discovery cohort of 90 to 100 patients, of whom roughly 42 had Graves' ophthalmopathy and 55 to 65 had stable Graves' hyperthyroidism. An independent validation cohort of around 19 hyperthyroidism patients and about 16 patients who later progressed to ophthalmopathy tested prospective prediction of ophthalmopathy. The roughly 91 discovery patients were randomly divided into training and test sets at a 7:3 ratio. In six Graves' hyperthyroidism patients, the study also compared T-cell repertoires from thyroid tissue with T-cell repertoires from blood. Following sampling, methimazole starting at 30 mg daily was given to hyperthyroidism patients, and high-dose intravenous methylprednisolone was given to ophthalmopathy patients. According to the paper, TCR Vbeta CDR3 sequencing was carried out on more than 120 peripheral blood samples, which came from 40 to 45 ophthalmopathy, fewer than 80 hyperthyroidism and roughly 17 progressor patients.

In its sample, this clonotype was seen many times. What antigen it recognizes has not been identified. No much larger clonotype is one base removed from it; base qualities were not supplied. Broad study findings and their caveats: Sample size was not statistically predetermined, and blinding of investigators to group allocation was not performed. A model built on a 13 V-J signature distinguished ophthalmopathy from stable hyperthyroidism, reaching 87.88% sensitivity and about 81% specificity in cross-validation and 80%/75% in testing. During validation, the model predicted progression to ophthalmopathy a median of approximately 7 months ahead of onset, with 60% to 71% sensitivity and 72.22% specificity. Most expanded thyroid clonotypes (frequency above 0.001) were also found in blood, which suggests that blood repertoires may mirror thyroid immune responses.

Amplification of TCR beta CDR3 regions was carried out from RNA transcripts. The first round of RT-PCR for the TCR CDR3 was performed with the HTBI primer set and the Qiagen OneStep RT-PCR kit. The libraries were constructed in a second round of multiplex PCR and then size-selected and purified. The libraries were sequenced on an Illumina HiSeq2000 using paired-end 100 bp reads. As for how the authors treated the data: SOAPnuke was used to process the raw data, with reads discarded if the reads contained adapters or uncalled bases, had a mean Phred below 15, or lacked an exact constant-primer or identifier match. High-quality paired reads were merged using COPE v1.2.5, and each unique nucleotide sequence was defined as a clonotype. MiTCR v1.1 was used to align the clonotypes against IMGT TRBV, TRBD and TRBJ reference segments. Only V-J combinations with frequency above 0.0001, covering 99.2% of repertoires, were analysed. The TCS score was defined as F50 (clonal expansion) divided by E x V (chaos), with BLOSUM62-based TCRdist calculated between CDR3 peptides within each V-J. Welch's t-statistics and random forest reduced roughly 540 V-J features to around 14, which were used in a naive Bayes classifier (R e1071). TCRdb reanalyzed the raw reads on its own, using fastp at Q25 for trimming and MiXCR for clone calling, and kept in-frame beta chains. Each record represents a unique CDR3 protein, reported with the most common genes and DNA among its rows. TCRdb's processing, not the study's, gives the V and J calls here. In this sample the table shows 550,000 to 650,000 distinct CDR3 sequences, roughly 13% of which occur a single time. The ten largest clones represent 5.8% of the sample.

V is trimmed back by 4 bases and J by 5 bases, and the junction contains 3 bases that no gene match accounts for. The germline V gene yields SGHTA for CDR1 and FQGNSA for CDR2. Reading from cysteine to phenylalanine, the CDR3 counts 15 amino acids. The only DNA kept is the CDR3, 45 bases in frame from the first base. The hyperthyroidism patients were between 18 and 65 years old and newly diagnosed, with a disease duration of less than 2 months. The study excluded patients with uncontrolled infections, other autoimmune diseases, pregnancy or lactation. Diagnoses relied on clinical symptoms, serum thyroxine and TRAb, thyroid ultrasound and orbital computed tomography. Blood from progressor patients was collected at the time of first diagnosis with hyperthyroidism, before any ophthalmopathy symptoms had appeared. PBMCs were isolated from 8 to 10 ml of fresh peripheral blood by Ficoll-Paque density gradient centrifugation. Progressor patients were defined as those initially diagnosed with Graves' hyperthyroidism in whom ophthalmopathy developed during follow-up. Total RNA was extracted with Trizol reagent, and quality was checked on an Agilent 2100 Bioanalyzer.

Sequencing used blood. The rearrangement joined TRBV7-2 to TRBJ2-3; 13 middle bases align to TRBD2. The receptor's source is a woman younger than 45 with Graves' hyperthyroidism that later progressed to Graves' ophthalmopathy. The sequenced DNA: TGTGCCAGCAGCTCACTAGCGGGAGGGCTAGATACGCAGTATTTT. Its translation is CASSSLAGGLDTQYF.